The entry that follows covers one T cell receptor (beta chain) sequence. This entry is derived from a study of T cells in Graves' hyperthyroidism and ophthalmopathy. Amplified TCR beta CDR3 regions derived from RNA transcripts. Researchers ran a first-round RT-PCR on the TCR CDR3 using the HTBI primer set. TCRdb analysed the multiplex PCR reads with MiXCR anew, one entry per CDR3 protein. The sample holds approximately 380,000 distinct CDR3 sequences, 19% seen once. J gave up 2 bases and V 6 bases, and 3 bases lay outside the gene matches. CDR3 size: 13 residues. Germline V gene data show CDR1 as DFQATT and CDR2 as SNEGSKA (reference sequence).

The origin of this receptor is a woman under 30 with Graves' hyperthyroidism. The sample taken for sequencing was blood. The V gene is TRBV20-1, the J gene TRBJ2-2, with 7 bases that match TRBD1. This CDR3 is CSAGQLNTGELFF. The CDR3 nucleotides are TGCAGTGCGGGACAGCTCAACACCGGGGAGCTGTTTTTT.